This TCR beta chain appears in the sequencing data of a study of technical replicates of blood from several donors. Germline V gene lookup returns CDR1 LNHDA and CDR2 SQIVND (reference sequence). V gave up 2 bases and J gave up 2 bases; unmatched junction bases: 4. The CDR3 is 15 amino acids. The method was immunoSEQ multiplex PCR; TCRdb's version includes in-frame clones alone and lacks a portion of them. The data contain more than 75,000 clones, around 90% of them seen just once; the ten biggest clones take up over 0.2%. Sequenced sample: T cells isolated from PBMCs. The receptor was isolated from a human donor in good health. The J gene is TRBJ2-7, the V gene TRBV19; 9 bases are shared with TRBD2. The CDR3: CASSIRLAGTYEQYF. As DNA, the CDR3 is TGTGCCAGTAGTATACGTCTAGCGGGAACCTACGAGCAGTACTTC.